The subject of this entry is one TCR beta chain. This specimen belongs to a study of OX40 agonist ivuxolimab in advanced cancers. Study details: Three dose-escalation patients had partial responses: one with hepatocellular carcinoma and two with cutaneous melanoma.

Germline-derived CDR1 and CDR2 are MDHEN and SYDVKM. V lost 5 bases and J lost 5, with 18 bases in between. The CDR3 spans 15 residues. Sequenced by immunoSEQ multiplex PCR; TCRdb stores in-frame clones only, minus some. The data hold tens of thousands of clones, with approximately 91% observed a single time. The TCR sequence derives from an adult with an advanced solid tumor such as melanoma, head and neck, liver or kidney cancer. Sequencing used CD4+ or CD8+ T cells sorted from blood, obtained in a trial of the OX40 agonist ivuxolimab. V usage is TRBV28 and J usage is TRBJ1-1, with D perhaps TRBD1 (5 bases). This CDR3 reads CASSLPLGRGTEAFF. The CDR3 coding sequence is TGTGCCAGCAGTCTGCCCCTTGGTCGGGGGACTGAAGCTTTCTTT.